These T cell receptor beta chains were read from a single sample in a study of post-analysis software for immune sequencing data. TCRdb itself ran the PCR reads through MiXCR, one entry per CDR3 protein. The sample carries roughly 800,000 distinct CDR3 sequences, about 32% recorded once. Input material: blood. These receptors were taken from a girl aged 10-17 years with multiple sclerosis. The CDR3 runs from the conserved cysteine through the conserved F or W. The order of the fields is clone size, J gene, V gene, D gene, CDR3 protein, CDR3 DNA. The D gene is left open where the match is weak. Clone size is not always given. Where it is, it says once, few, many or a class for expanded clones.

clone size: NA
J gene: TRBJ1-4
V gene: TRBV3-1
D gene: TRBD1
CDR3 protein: CASSQARDRGHSNEKLFF
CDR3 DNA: TGTGCCAGCAGCCAGGCCCGGGACAGGGGGCATAGTAATGAAAAACTGTTTTTT

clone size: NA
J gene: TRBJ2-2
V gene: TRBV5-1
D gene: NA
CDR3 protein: CASKFVGSTGELFF
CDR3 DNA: TGCGCCAGCAAGTTTGTCGGGAGCACCGGGGAGCTGTTTTTT

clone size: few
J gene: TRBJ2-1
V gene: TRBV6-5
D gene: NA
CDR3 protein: CASSLQGEANEQFF
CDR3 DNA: TGTGCCAGCAGTTTACAGGGAGAGGCCAATGAGCAGTTCTTC

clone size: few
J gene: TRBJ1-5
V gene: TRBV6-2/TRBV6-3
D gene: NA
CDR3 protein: CASSYSGGWRNQPQHF
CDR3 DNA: TGTGCCAGCAGTTACTCGGGGGGTTGGCGCAATCAGCCCCAGCATTTT

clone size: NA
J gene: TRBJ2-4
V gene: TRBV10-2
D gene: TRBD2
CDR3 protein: CASSESAGGVAKNIQYF
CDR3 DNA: TGCGCCAGCAGTGAGTCGGCGGGAGGGGTAGCCAAAAACATTCAGTACTTC

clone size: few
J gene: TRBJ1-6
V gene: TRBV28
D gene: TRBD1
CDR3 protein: CASSQTGAPLHF
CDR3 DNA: TGTGCCAGCAGCCAGACAGGGGCACCCCTCCACTTT

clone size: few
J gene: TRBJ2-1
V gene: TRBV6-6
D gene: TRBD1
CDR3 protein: CASSRRGDRANEQFF
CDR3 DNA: TGTGCCAGCAGTAGAAGGGGGGACAGGGCAAATGAGCAGTTCTTC

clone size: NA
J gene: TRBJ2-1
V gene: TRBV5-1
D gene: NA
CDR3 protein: CASSLDPDSYNEQFF
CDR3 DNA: TGCGCCAGCAGCTTGGACCCCGACTCCTACAATGAGCAGTTCTTC

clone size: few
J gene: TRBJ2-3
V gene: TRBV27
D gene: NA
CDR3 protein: CASSAGGKAYF
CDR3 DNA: TGTGCCAGCAGTGCGGGCGGTAAGGCGTATTTT

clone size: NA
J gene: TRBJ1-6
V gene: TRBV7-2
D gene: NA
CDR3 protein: CASSIRDTGWGSPLHF
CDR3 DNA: TGTGCCAGCAGCATCAGGGACACGGGATGGGGTTCACCCCTCCACTTT

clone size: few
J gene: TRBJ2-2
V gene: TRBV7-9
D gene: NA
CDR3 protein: CASSLGGPNTGELFF
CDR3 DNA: TGTGCCAGCAGCTTGGGCGGACCGAACACCGGGGAGCTGTTTTTT

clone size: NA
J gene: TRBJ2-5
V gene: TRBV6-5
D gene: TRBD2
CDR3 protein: CASSYWGEGYETQYF
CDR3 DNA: TGTGCCAGCAGTTACTGGGGGGAGGGCTACGAGACCCAGTACTTC

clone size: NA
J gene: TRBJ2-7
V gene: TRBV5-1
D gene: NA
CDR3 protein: CASSLKQGAYEQYF
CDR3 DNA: TGCGCCAGCAGCTTGAAACAGGGTGCCTACGAGCAGTACTTC

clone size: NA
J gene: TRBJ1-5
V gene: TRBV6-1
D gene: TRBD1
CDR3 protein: CASRPGTGGTQPQHF
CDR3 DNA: TGTGCCAGCAGACCCGGGACAGGTGGTACTCAGCCCCAGCATTTT

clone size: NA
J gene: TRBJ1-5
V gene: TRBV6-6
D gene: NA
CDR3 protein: CASSYLDQPQHF
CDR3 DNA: TGTGCCAGCAGTTACCTTGATCAGCCCCAGCATTTT

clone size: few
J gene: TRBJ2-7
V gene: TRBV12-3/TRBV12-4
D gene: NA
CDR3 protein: CASSVLTGAAYEQYF
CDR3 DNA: TGTGCCAGCAGTGTGTTGACGGGAGCCGCCTACGAGCAGTACTTC

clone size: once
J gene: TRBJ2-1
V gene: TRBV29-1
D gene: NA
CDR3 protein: CSALGGTWRNEQFF
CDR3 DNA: TGCAGCGCCCTAGGGGGGACGTGGCGGAATGAGCAGTTCTTC

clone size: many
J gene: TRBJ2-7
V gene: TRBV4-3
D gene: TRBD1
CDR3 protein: CASSQGIDRGFREQYF
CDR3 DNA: TGCGCCAGCAGCCAAGGGATCGACAGGGGATTTCGCGAGCAGTACTTC

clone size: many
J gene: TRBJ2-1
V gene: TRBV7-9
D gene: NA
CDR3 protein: CASNVGNEQFF
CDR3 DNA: TGTGCCAGCAACGTGGGCAATGAGCAGTTCTTC

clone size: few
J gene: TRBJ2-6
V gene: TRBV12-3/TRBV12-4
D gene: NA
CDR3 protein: CASSPTGYGANVLTF
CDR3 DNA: TGTGCCAGCAGTCCTACAGGGTACGGGGCCAACGTCCTGACTTTC

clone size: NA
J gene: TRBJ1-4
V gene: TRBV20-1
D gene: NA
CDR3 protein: CSARAYDEKLFF
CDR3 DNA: TGCAGTGCTAGAGCCTACGATGAAAAACTGTTTTTT

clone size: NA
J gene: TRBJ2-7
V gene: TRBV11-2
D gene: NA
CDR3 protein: CASSPSPKGGNYYEQYF
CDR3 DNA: TGTGCCAGCAGCCCTAGCCCAAAGGGGGGCAACTACTACGAGCAGTACTTC

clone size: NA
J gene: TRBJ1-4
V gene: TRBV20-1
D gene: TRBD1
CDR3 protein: CSAKGGQGHEKLFF
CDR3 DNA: TGCAGTGCTAAAGGGGGACAGGGGCATGAAAAACTGTTTTTT

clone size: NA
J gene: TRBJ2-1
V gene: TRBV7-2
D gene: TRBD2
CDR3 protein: CASSDTGLAANEQFF
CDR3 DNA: TGTGCCAGCAGCGATACGGGACTAGCGGCCAATGAGCAGTTCTTC

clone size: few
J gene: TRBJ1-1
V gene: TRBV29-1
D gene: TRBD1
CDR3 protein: CSVEERQGREAFF
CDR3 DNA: TGCAGCGTTGAAGAACGACAGGGACGTGAAGCTTTCTTT

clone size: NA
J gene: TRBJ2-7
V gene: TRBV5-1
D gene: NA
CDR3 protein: CASSLEEQIRNEQYF
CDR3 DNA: TGCGCCAGCAGCTTGGAAGAACAAATTCGCAATGAGCAGTACTTC

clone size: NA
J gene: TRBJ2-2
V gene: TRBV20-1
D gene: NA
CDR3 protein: CSAGRRTNTGELFF
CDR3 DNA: TGCAGTGCTGGGCGGCGGACGAACACCGGGGAGCTGTTTTTT

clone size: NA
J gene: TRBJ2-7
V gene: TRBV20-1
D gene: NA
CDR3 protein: CPQLGLQSSYEQYF
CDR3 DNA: TGCCCCCAACTCGGGCTACAGAGCTCCTACGAGCAGTACTTC

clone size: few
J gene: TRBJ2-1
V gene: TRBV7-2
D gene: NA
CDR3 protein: CASSTADGRGNEQFF
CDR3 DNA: TGTGCCAGCAGCACTGCGGACGGGCGGGGCAATGAGCAGTTCTTC

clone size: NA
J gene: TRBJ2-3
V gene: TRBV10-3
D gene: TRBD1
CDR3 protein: CAISEAQGVGDTQYF
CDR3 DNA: TGTGCCATCAGTGAGGCACAGGGGGTCGGAGATACGCAGTATTTT

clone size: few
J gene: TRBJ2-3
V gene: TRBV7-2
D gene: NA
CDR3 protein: CASSLGGADGDTQYF
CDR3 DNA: TGTGCCAGCAGCTTAGGGGGGGCCGATGGAGATACGCAGTATTTT

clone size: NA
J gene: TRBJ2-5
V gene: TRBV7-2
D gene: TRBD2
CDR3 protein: CASRAKREETQYF
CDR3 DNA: TGTGCCAGCAGAGCAAAGCGGGAGGAGACCCAGTACTTC

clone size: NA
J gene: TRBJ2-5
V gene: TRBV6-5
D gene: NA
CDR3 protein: CASSYASRQASQETQYF
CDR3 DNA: TGTGCCAGCAGTTACGCGTCCCGGCAGGCCTCCCAAGAGACCCAGTACTTC

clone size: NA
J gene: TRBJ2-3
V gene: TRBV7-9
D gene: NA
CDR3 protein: CASSLVRGISTDTQYF
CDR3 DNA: TGTGCCAGCAGCTTAGTCAGGGGAATCAGCACAGATACGCAGTATTTT

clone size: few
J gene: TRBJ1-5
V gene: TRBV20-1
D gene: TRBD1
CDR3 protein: CSARPGGGSAQPQHF
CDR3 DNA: TGCAGTGCTAGACCAGGGGGGGGTTCCGCGCAGCCCCAGCATTTT

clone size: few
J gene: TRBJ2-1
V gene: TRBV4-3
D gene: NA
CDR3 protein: CASSQERGGGEQFF
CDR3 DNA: TGCGCCAGCAGCCAAGAGCGTGGCGGCGGGGAGCAGTTCTTC

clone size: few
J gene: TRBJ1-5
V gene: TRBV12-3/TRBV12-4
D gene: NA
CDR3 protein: CASSLTRDQPQHF
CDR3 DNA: TGTGCCAGCAGTTTAACAAGGGATCAGCCCCAGCATTTT

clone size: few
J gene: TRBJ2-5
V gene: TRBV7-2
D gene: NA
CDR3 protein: CASSLDRGWPETQYF
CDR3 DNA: TGTGCCAGCAGCTTAGACCGGGGGTGGCCAGAGACCCAGTACTTC

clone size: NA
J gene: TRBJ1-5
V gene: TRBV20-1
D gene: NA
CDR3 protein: CSATEIGRNSNQPQHF
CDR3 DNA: TGCAGTGCTACCGAGATCGGGCGAAATAGCAATCAGCCCCAGCATTTT

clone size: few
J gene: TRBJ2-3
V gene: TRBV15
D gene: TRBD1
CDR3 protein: CATSRPGTGSRTDTQYF
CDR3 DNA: TGTGCCACCAGCAGACCCGGGACAGGGAGTCGCACAGATACGCAGTATTTT

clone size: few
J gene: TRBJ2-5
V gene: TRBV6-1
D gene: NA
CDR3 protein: CASSESRRAKETQYF
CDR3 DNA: TGTGCCAGCAGTGAATCGCGCAGGGCGAAAGAGACCCAGTACTTC

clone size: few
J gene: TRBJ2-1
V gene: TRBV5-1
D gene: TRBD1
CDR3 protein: CASTPDRLIEQFF
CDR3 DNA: TGCGCCAGCACCCCGGACAGGCTTATTGAGCAGTTCTTC

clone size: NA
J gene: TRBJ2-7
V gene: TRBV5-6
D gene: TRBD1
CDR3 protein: CASSPGQGAYNEQYF
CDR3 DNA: TGTGCCAGCAGCCCGGGACAGGGTGCCTACAATGAGCAGTACTTC

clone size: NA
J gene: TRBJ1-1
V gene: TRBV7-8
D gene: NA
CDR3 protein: CASSLYSEAFF
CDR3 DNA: TGTGCCAGCAGCTTGTACTCTGAAGCTTTCTTT

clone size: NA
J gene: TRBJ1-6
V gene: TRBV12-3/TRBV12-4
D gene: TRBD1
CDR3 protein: CASSPGQATSPLHF
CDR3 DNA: TGTGCCAGCAGTCCGGGACAGGCCACTTCCCCCCTCCACTTT

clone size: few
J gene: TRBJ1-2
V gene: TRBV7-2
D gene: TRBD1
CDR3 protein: CASSASQGYGYGYTF
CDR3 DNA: TGTGCCAGCAGCGCATCACAGGGGTATGGCTATGGCTACACCTTC

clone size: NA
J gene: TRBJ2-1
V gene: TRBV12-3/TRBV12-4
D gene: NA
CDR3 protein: CASTLGAGYNEQFF
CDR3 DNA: TGTGCCAGCACCTTGGGGGCGGGTTACAATGAGCAGTTCTTC

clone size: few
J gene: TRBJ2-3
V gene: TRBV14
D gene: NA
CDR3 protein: CASSHRGADTQYF
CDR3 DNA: TGTGCCAGCAGCCACAGGGGAGCAGATACGCAGTATTTT

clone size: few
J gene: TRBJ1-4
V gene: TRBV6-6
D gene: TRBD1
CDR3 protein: CATLTGGAGNEKLFF
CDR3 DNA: TGTGCCACCCTAACAGGGGGCGCGGGTAATGAAAAACTGTTTTTT

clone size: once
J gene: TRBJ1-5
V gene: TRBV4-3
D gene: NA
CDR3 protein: CASSQEYNQPQHF
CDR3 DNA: TGCGCCAGCAGCCAAGAGTACAATCAGCCCCAGCATTTT

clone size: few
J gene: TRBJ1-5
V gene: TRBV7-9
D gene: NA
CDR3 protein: CASSLDSSANQPQHF
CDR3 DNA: TGTGCCAGCAGCTTAGACTCTTCGGCGAATCAGCCCCAGCATTTT

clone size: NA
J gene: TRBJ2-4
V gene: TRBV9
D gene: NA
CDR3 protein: CASSVGSPGEQYF
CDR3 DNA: TGTGCCAGCAGCGTAGGGTCGCCGGGGGAGCAGTACTTC